Each of the 17 T cell receptor beta chains below was sequenced from the same sample in a study of blood T cells in healthy people across ages. Through a sample-barcoded 5' primer and a J-beta primer mix, a second PCR was run for roughly 6 to 12 cycles. From the 5' RACE reads, TCRdb called clonotypes with MiXCR, one entry per CDR3 protein. The data contain about 780,000 distinct CDR3 sequences, less than 60% of them singletons. The specimen sequenced was blood. The source of these receptors is an elderly man in good health.

The chain links TRBV2 to TRBJ2-1; tentative D call: TRBD2 (6 bases). The CDR3 covers 15 residues. Germline V gene lookup returns CDR1 SNHLY and CDR2 FYNNEI. Trimming left V 2 bases short and J 5 bases short, with 13 bases between. The CDR3, as DNA: TGTGCCAGCAGTGAATCGGTAGCGGCACACAATGAGCAGTTCTTC. Encoded protein: CASSESVAAHNEQFF.

In this sample, this clonotype turned up a few times. The rearrangement links TRBV12-3 or TRBV12-4 to TRBJ2-3; D is perhaps TRBD2 (5 bases). The CDR3 sequence is 14 residues long. V lost 0 bases and J lost 4, with 8 bases in between. In DNA form, the CDR3 reads TGTGCCAGCAGTTTAGCGGGAGTTTCAGATACGCAGTATTTT. This encodes CASSLAGVSDTQYF.

V and J are TRBV28 and TRBJ2-5, with D tentatively TRBD1 (5 bases). Judging by the DNA end, TRBJ2-7 fits better; the J call may be wrong. Germline CDR1 and CDR2: MDHEN and SYDVKM. There are 12 residues in the CDR3. The CDR3 sequence is CASSYRQLEQYF. CDR3 sequence (DNA): TGTGCCAGCAGTTATCGACAGCTCGAGCAGTACTTC.

The genes are TRBV7-2 and TRBJ2-3; TRBD2 matches at 14 bases. Unmatched junction bases numbered 4, after V lost 4 bases and J lost 4 bases. The CDR3 length is 16 residues. Germline V gives CDR1 SGHTA, CDR2 FQGNSA. The CDR3 loop is CASSSGTSGSSDTQYF. In DNA, the CDR3 is TGTGCCAGCAGCTCGGGGACTAGCGGGAGTTCAGATACGCAGTATTTT.

J is TRBJ2-1 and V is TRBV5-1, with 12 bases that match TRBD2. The J call may be incorrect, as the DNA end agrees better with TRBJ2-7. The CDR3 has 18 amino acids. The germline CDR1 and CDR2 sequences are SGHRS and YFSETQ. DNA of the CDR3: TGCGCCAGCAGCTTGGCCAACCTAGCGGGAGGGCCCTCCAATGAGCAGTACTTC. As protein: CASSLANLAGGPSNEQYF.

This clonotype has only a few counts. The rearrangement joins TRBV27 to TRBJ1-3; possibly TRBD1 for D (5 bases). Germline V gene data show CDR1 as MNHEY and CDR2 as SMNVEV (reference sequence). CDR3 length equals 15 residues. Trimming cost V 5 bases and J 0 bases, with 11 bases left between them. The CDR3 bases are TGTGCCAGCAGTCCGACAGTCATCTCTGGAAACACCATATATTTT. Translation: CASSPTVISGNTIYF.

This clonotype has only a few counts. A much larger clone is a single base away; this may be a read error. The genes are TRBV7-2 and TRBJ2-1; the D gene is possibly TRBD2 (5 bases). There are 12 residues in the CDR3. Germline assignment: CDR1 SGHTA and CDR2 FQGNSA. The CDR3 nucleotides read TGTGCCGGCAGCTTAGAAGCGGTAAAGCAGTTCTTC. Protein: CAGSLEAVKQFF.

The rearrangement links TRBV15 to TRBJ1-2, with 8 bases matching TRBD1. Germline CDR1 is LNHNV and CDR2 is YYDKDF (reference sequence). Trimming cost V 6 bases and J 3 bases; bases outside gene matches: 6. The CDR3 has 14 amino acids. CDR3 sequence reads: CATRTGGSDYGYTF. For the CDR3, the DNA is TGTGCCACCAGAACAGGGGGATCCGACTATGGCTACACCTTC.

The table lists this clonotype with a few counts. The V and J genes are TRBV5-1 and TRBJ2-5, with 13 bases identical to TRBD2. Germline CDR1 reads SGHRS; CDR2 reads YFSETQ. J was trimmed by 1 base and V by 3 bases; bases with no gene match: 9. The CDR3 has 18 amino acids. The CDR3 nucleotides are TGCGCCAGCAGCTCCCTCGTACTAGCGGGAGGGCCCCAAGAGACCCAGTACTTC. Encoded protein: CASSSLVLAGGPQETQYF. Together with reference TRBV5-1 and TRBJ2-5, the CDR3 gives the full variable domain: KAGVTQTPRYLIKTRGQQVTLSCSPISGHRSVSWYQQTPGQGLQFLFEYFSETQRNKGNFPGRFSGRQFSNSRSEMNVSTLELGDSALYLCASSSLVLAGGPQETQYFGPGTRLLVL.

A few counts support this clonotype. The V gene is TRBV6-6, the J gene TRBJ2-1; 9 nucleotides line up with TRBD1. Germline values: CDR1 MNHNY, CDR2 SVGAGI (reference sequence). The length of the CDR3 is 14 residues. V shed 5 bases and J 10 bases; nucleotides not matched to a gene: 9. The CDR3 DNA reads TGTGCCAGCAGTCCAAGGACAGGGGCGACGGAGCAGTTCTTC. This encodes CASSPRTGATEQFF.

This clonotype appeared many times. The chain is built from TRBV7-8 and TRBJ2-7; D is possibly TRBD2 (5 bases). Trimming stripped 0 bases from V and 3 bases from J, with 6 bases between. Germline V gene lookup returns CDR1 SGHVS and CDR2 FQNEAQ. The CDR3 has 13 amino acids. This CDR3 reads CASSLARVYEQYF. The CDR3 region has the DNA TGTGCCAGCAGCTTAGCGCGGGTCTACGAGCAGTACTTC. Combining the CDR3 with reference TRBV7-8 and TRBJ2-7 gives the whole variable domain GAGVSQSPRYKVAKRGQDVALRCDPISGHVSLFWYQQALGQGPEFLTYFQNEAQLDKSGLPSDRFFAERPEGSVSTLKIQRTQQEDSAVYLCASSLARVYEQYFGPGTRLTVT.

The chain is built from TRBV5-5 and TRBJ2-1, with 8 bases matching TRBD2. V lost 6 bases to trimming and J lost 7 bases; unmatched junction nucleotides: 18. CDR1 and CDR2 from the germline V gene are SGHKS and YYEKEE (reference sequence). CDR3 size: 17 residues. The CDR3 sequence: CASISLPGLGEINEQFF. The CDR3 bases are TGTGCCAGCATCTCCTTACCGGGACTAGGTGAAATAAATGAGCAGTTCTTC. The full variable domain, its missing parts supplied by reference TRBV5-5 and TRBJ2-1, is DAGVTQSPTHLIKTRGQQVTLRCSPISGHKSVSWYQQVLGQGPQFIFQYYEKEERGRGNFPDRFSARQFPNYSSELNVNALLLGDSALYLCASISLPGLGEINEQFFGPGTRLTVL.

This clonotype was seen a few times. This sequence joins TRBV6-5 and TRBJ1-3, with unresolved D. V lost 7 bases and J 0 bases, leaving 7 bases between the germline ends. The CDR3 is 13 residues long. Germline loops: CDR1 MNHEY, CDR2 SVGAGI. Here the CDR3 reads CASTDNSGNTIYF. The CDR3 bases are TGTGCCAGCACCGATAACTCTGGAAACACCATATATTTT.

This chain connects TRBV7-8 to TRBJ2-1; D ambiguous. The V end was cut by 2 bases, the J end by 13 bases, with 24 bases between. The CDR3 consists of 16 residues. CDR1 is SGHVS and CDR2 is FQNEAQ in the germline V gene. CDR3 sequence reads: CASSLMPAEGKETQFF. The CDR3 region has the DNA TGTGCCAGCAGCTTAATGCCCGCGGAAGGTAAAGAGACCCAGTTCTTC.

The rearrangement links TRBV5-1 to TRBJ2-3; TRBD1 matches at 9 bases. The V gene end was trimmed by 7 bases and the J gene end by 4 bases; junction bases not matched to a gene: 7. Germline V gene lookup returns CDR1 SGHRS and CDR2 YFSETQ. The CDR3 has 14 residues. CDR3 sequence: CASGDRVTADTQYF. CDR3 bases: TGCGCCAGCGGGGACAGGGTAACGGCAGATACGCAGTATTTT.

This clonotype was counted only a few times. This sequence joins TRBV20-1 and TRBJ2-5; 11 bases are shared with TRBD2. The CDR3 runs 16 residues. The V segment lost 4 bases and the J segment 0 bases; nucleotides outside the gene matches: 7. In germline, CDR1 is DFQATT, CDR2 SNEGSKA (reference sequence). The CDR3 DNA reads TGCAGTGCTACCCCTAGCGGGAGGCGTTACCAAGAGACCCAGTACTTC. Protein product: CSATPSGRRYQETQYF.

The table lists this clonotype with a few counts. This chain links TRBV12-3 or TRBV12-4 with TRBJ1-1; no definite D call. Trimming left V 5 bases short and J 3 bases short, with 4 bases between. CDR3 length: 11 residues. The CDR3 bases are TGTGCCAGCAGTCCTTACACTGAAGCTTTCTTT. This encodes CASSPYTEAFF.